A selection of T cell receptor beta chains follows, all from one sample in a study of graft-versus-host responses after intestinal transplantation. No antigen has been identified for these receptors. The data were produced by immunoSEQ multiplex PCR, yet TCRdb's version contains in-frame clones alone and is incomplete. The table has tens of thousands of clones, approximately 88% seen once. The sample consisted of unstimulated CD4+ T cells sorted from spleen or lymph node cells, taken before intestinal transplant. The receptors come from a human donor who received an intestinal transplant. CDR3s include the opening cysteine and the closing phenylalanine or tryptophan. A D gene is named only where the DNA matches it firmly. The size field is filled for only some rows; it gives once, few, many or a size class.

v_call,j_call,clone_size,d_call,cdr3_nt,cdr3_aa
TRBV10-3,TRBJ2-3,-,-,TGTGCCATCAGTGAGGGTCAGGGTTCCGCAGATACGCAGTATTTT,CAISEGQGSADTQYF
TRBV5-1,TRBJ2-1,-,TRBD2,TGCGCCAGCAGCTACTTAGCGGGAGGGCCGCAAAATGAGCAGTTCTTC,CASSYLAGGPQNEQFF
TRBV19,TRBJ2-3,-,-,TGTGCCAGTAGCACCAGCGGGCGTACGCAGTATTTT,CASSTSGRTQYF
TRBV5-1,TRBJ1-2,-,TRBD1,TGCGCCAGCAGCTTGTATTTATCCGGGACAGGGGGCTCAAATGGCTACACCTTC,CASSLYLSGTGGSNGYTF
TRBV28,TRBJ1-2,once,-,TGTGCCAGCAGTTTAGACGGGAACTATGGCTACACCTTC,CASSLDGNYGYTF
TRBV5-1,TRBJ2-7,-,-,TGCGCCAGCAGCTTGTTCCCCCTCAGCTCCTACGAGCAGTACTTC,CASSLFPLSSYEQYF
TRBV5-1,TRBJ2-1,-,TRBD2,TGCGCCAGCAGCCCCCGGACTAGCGGGGTTAATGAGCAGTTCTTC,CASSPRTSGVNEQFF
TRBV19,TRBJ1-6,-,-,TGTGCCAGTAGTATCCCGACAGATAATTCACCCCTCCACTTT,CASSIPTDNSPLHF
TRBV5-1,TRBJ2-5,-,-,TGCGCCAGCAGCTTGGCAGGCTTCCAAGAGACCCAGTACTTC,CASSLAGFQETQYF
TRBV27,TRBJ1-6,-,-,TGTGCCAGCAGTTTGGGCCAGTTGTATAATTCACCCCTCCACTTT,CASSLGQLYNSPLHF
TRBV19,TRBJ1-2,-,-,TGTGCCAGTAGTAAACAGGGATTCTATGGCTACACCTTC,CASSKQGFYGYTF
TRBV7-2,TRBJ1-6,-,-,TGTGCCAGCAGCTTAGTTGGCAGATTCAATTCACCCCTCCACTTT,CASSLVGRFNSPLHF
TRBV7-9,TRBJ2-7,-,-,TGTGCCAGCAGCCAAAGGCAGCAGGCCGAGCAGTACTTC,CASSQRQQAEQYF
TRBV13,TRBJ1-3,-,TRBD1,TGTGCCAGCAGCCTTACAGGGGCCCCCATATCGACCATATATTTT,CASSLTGAPISTIYF
TRBV5-1,TRBJ2-1,once,-,TGCGCCAGCAGCTCCAGCGTAAGCTCCTACAATGAGCAGTTCTTC,CASSSSVSSYNEQFF
TRBV19,TRBJ1-1,-,-,TGTGCCAGTACTCCCCCTGACAGGAACACTGAAGCTTTCTTT,CASTPPDRNTEAFF
TRBV10-3,TRBJ1-1,-,TRBD1,TGTGCCATCAAACAGGGGATGAACACTGAAGCTTTCTTT,CAIKQGMNTEAFF
TRBV6-1,TRBJ2-7,few,-,TGTGCCAGCGACGGGGGATACGAGCAGTACTTC,CASDGGYEQYF
TRBV5-6,TRBJ2-2,-,-,TGTGCCAGCAGCTTGGGGATCACGGGTCGGGCCGGGGAGCTGTTTTTT,CASSLGITGRAGELFF
TRBV6-6,TRBJ2-4,-,-,TGTGCCAGCAGTTACCTTGGCGGGGAAACGCAGTACTTC,CASSYLGGETQYF
TRBV27,TRBJ2-3,-,-,TGTGCCAGCAGACTCAACGCGAGGGTGGATACGCAGTATTTT,CASRLNARVDTQYF
TRBV7-8,TRBJ2-3,-,-,TGTGCCAGCAGCTTACCCTGGGGTCAGGGGACCACCACAGATACGCAGTATTTT,CASSLPWGQGTTTDTQYF
TRBV7-9,TRBJ2-7,-,TRBD1,TGTGCCAGCAGCTCTCCCGGGACAGGCAACGAGCAGTACTTC,CASSSPGTGNEQYF